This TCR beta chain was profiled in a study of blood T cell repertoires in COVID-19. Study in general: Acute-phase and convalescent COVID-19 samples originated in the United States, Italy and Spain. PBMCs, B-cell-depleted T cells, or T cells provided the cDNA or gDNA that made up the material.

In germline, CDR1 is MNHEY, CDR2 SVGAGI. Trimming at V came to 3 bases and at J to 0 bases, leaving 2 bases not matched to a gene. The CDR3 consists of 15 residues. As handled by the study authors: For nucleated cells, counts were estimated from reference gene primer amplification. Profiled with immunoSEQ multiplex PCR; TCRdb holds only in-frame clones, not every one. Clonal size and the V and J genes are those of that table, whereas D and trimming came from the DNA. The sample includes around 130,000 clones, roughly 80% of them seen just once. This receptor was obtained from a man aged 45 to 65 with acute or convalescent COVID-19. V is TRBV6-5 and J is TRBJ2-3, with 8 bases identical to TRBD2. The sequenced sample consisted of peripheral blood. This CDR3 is CASSYTSGSTDTQYF. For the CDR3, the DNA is TGTGCCAGCAGTTATACTAGCGGCAGCACAGATACGCAGTATTTT.